Listed below are T cell receptor beta chains from one sample, sequenced in a study of patients and donors after allogeneic stem cell transplantation. TCRdb independently ran MiXCR on the RT-PCR reads; one entry per CDR3 protein. The sample lists some 880,000 distinct CDR3 sequences, 15% to 20% occurring once. Sequencing was performed on blood, either unsorted or a sorted T cell fraction (not recorded which). These receptors were collected from a human donor who was either an allogeneic HSCT recipient or a stem cell or donor lymphocyte infusion donor (not recorded which). It is not recorded whose cells these are; they may come from a transplant donor. The CDR3 runs from the conserved cysteine through the conserved F or W. D genes are given only for firm matches. A clone size is listed for some rows: how often the clone was seen (once, few, many), or a class if it is expanded.

V gene,clone size,J gene,D gene,CDR3 protein,CDR3 DNA
TRBV12-3/TRBV12-4,many,TRBJ2-7,.,CASSHRDQGEQYF,TGTGCCAGCAGTCACCGGGACCAAGGGGAGCAGTACTTC
TRBV27,few,TRBJ2-5,TRBD1,CASSSDRGLETQYF,TGTGCCAGCAGTTCCGACAGGGGGCTCGAGACCCAGTACTTC
TRBV4-3,.,TRBJ2-3,TRBD2,CASSQDIAGGPKTTDTQYF,TGCGCCAGCAGCCAAGACATAGCGGGGGGACCTAAAACCACAGATACGCAGTATTTT
TRBV20-1,few,TRBJ2-5,.,CSAREGQKETQYF,TGCAGTGCTAGAGAGGGCCAGAAAGAGACCCAGTACTTC
TRBV6-1,.,TRBJ1-2,.,CASNPRGLLGYTF,TGTGCCAGCAATCCCCGAGGGCTCTTAGGCTACACCTTC
TRBV10-3,few,TRBJ2-6,TRBD1,CAISESRTGIGGANVLTF,TGTGCCATCAGTGAGTCGCGGACAGGGATTGGTGGGGCCAACGTCCTGACTTTC
TRBV12-3/TRBV12-4,many,TRBJ1-5,.,CASSSSGGLYQPQHF,TGTGCCAGCAGTTCGAGCGGGGGGCTCTATCAGCCCCAGCATTTT
TRBV9,few,TRBJ2-1,TRBD2,CASSGLTGGDNEQFF,TGTGCCAGCAGCGGGCTAACGGGGGGTGACAATGAGCAGTTCTTC
TRBV11-3,.,TRBJ2-1,TRBD2,CASSLAGVWNEQFF,TGTGCCAGCAGCCTAGCGGGAGTATGGAATGAGCAGTTCTTC
TRBV20-1,.,TRBJ2-7,.,CSASRPRLYEQYF,TGCAGTGCCAGTCGACCGCGGCTCTACGAGCAGTACTTC
TRBV20-1,.,TRBJ2-2,.,CSASSAGELFF,TGCAGTGCTAGTTCCGCCGGGGAGCTGTTTTTT
TRBV15,few,TRBJ1-6,.,CATSRVGRNSPLHF,TGTGCCACCAGCAGAGTGGGTCGGAATTCACCCCTCCACTTT
TRBV7-3,.,TRBJ2-1,.,CASSVNRPGTSNEQFF,TGTGCCAGCAGCGTAAACCGCCCCGGGACATCCAATGAGCAGTTCTTC
TRBV27,.,TRBJ2-5,TRBD2,CASSLREGGRKF,TGTGCCAGCAGTCTCCGGGAGGGCGGACGAAAGTTC
TRBV5-6,many,TRBJ2-1,TRBD2,CASSLLLAGSYNEQFF,TGTGCCAGCAGCCTCCTACTAGCGGGATCATACAATGAGCAGTTCTTC
TRBV2,few,TRBJ1-4,.,CASRERTGIDEKLFF,TGTGCCAGCAGGGAACGTACGGGGATTGATGAAAAACTGTTTTTT
TRBV24-1,few,TRBJ2-3,.,CATSDPKTSGAGDTQYF,TGTGCCACCAGTGACCCGAAGACTAGTGGGGCGGGAGATACGCAGTATTTT
TRBV20-1,few,TRBJ2-7,TRBD2,CSATSSRTSGYEQYF,TGCAGTGCCACTTCTTCCAGGACTAGCGGTTACGAGCAGTACTTC
TRBV2,.,TRBJ1-2,TRBD1,CASSERQGLGYTF,TGTGCCAGCAGTGAACGACAGGGACTTGGCTACACCTTC
TRBV7-2,few,TRBJ2-7,TRBD1,CASTKGTGSYEQYF,TGTGCCAGCACCAAGGGGACAGGGTCCTACGAGCAGTACTTC
TRBV11-2,.,TRBJ2-5,.,CASSLVHRAGALQETQYF,TGTGCCAGCAGCTTAGTACATAGGGCGGGGGCCCTCCAAGAGACCCAGTACTTC
TRBV27,few,TRBJ1-5,.,CASLNRFSSNQPQHF,TGTGCCAGTCTGAACAGGTTTAGTAGCAATCAGCCCCAGCATTTT
TRBV12-3/TRBV12-4,many,TRBJ1-2,.,CASSPSLYGYTF,TGTGCCAGCAGCCCCTCCCTCTATGGCTACACCTTC
TRBV7-2,few,TRBJ2-2,TRBD1,CASSSDRAFTGELFF,TGTGCCAGCAGCTCTGACAGGGCCTTCACCGGGGAGCTGTTTTTT
TRBV29-1,.,TRBJ1-2,.,CSVDPSGYGYTF,TGCAGCGTTGATCCAAGTGGGTATGGCTACACCTTC
TRBV6-1,few,TRBJ2-7,.,CASSEGSTYEQYF,TGTGCCAGCAGTGAAGGTAGCACCTACGAGCAGTACTTC
TRBV12-3/TRBV12-4,many,TRBJ2-2,TRBD1,CASSLAPGGPNTGELFF,TGTGCCAGCAGTTTAGCCCCAGGGGGACCGAACACCGGGGAGCTGTTTTTT
TRBV18,few,TRBJ1-5,.,CASSPPSRGQPQHF,TGTGCCAGCTCACCACCGTCCAGGGGTCAGCCCCAGCATTTT
TRBV7-2,once,TRBJ1-3,.,CASSLALRGNTIYF,TGTGCCAGCAGCTTAGCGCTAAGAGGAAACACCATATATTTT
TRBV2,.,TRBJ2-7,TRBD2,CASRTGTSGGAPYEQYF,TGTGCCAGCAGGACCGGGACTAGCGGGGGGGCCCCCTACGAGCAGTACTTC
TRBV14,few,TRBJ1-2,TRBD1,CASSEYRGQGYTF,TGTGCCAGCAGCGAATACAGGGGGCAGGGCTACACCTTC
TRBV19,.,TRBJ1-5,.,CASSPTREYSNQPQHF,TGTGCCAGTAGTCCAACTAGGGAGTATAGCAATCAGCCCCAGCATTTT
TRBV20-1,few,TRBJ2-5,.,CSANTLYQETQYF,TGCAGTGCTAATACACTGTACCAAGAGACCCAGTACTTC
TRBV3-1,.,TRBJ2-1,.,CASRFRGSGERTYNEQFF,TGTGCCAGCAGGTTCAGGGGTTCGGGGGAGAGAACCTACAATGAGCAGTTCTTC
TRBV4-2,.,TRBJ1-4,.,CASSQVLEPNEKLFF,TGTGCCAGCAGCCAAGTTCTGGAGCCGAATGAAAAACTGTTTTTT
TRBV6-1,.,TRBJ2-3,.,CASRGMRVRTDTQYF,TGTGCCAGCAGAGGGATGAGGGTGAGGACAGATACGCAGTATTTT
TRBV29-1,.,TRBJ2-7,.,CSVGASRGNGGYEQYF,TGCAGCGTTGGGGCCAGCAGGGGAAATGGTGGCTACGAGCAGTACTTC
TRBV20-1,.,TRBJ2-1,TRBD1,CSARPTGLRDEQFF,TGCAGTGCTAGGCCGACAGGGTTGAGAGATGAGCAGTTCTTC
TRBV7-2,few,TRBJ1-4,.,CASSLASVGESEKLFF,TGTGCCAGCAGCTTAGCGTCGGTCGGGGAGAGTGAAAAACTGTTTTTT
TRBV7-2,.,TRBJ1-1,.,CASERFRTEAFF,TGTGCCAGCGAGCGTTTTAGGACTGAAGCTTTCTTT
TRBV13,.,TRBJ2-5,.,CASSFRGGGQETQYF,TGTGCCAGCAGCTTCCGGGGAGGGGGCCAAGAGACCCAGTACTTC
TRBV27,few,TRBJ2-7,TRBD2,CASSGIAGRSYEQYF,TGTGCCAGCAGTGGAATAGCGGGACGCTCCTACGAGCAGTACTTC
TRBV20-1,few,TRBJ1-6,.,CSARIPTESSYNSPLHF,TGCAGTGCTAGAATTCCGACAGAGAGCTCCTATAATTCACCCCTCCACTTT
TRBV20-1,.,TRBJ1-5,.,CSARDLGGRNQPQHF,TGCAGTGCTAGAGATTTGGGAGGGAGAAATCAGCCCCAGCATTTT
TRBV12-3/TRBV12-4,.,TRBJ2-7,.,CASSLRALAGIAYLEQYF,TGTGCCAGCAGTTTAAGGGCCCTGGCGGGAATTGCGTATCTCGAGCAGTACTTC
TRBV4-1,few,TRBJ1-3,TRBD1,CASSGRVGQLGNTIYF,TGCGCCAGCAGCGGTCGTGTGGGACAGCTAGGAAACACCATATATTTT